A single sample gave rise to the 8 T cell receptor beta chains below, sequenced in a study of T cells in Graves' hyperthyroidism and ophthalmopathy. RNA transcripts yielded amplified TCR beta CDR3 regions. Using the HTBI primer set, a first-round RT-PCR was run on the TCR CDR3. TCRdb recomputed calls from the multiplex PCR reads with MiXCR, one row per CDR3 protein. Of some 720,000 distinct CDR3 sequences in the sample, about a sixth were seen once. Sample: blood. The origin of the receptors is a man between 18 and 35 years old with Graves' hyperthyroidism.

This clonotype occurred a few times. The chain employs TRBV6-5 and TRBJ1-1; tentative D call: TRBD1 (5 bases). The length of the CDR3 is 16 residues. Looked up from germline, CDR1 is MNHEY and CDR2 is SVGAGI. V was shortened by 2 bases and J by 1 base, with 14 bases between the two germline ends. CDR3 DNA: TGTGCCAGCAGTTACCCCTCCGGGGCAAAGAACACTGAAGCTTTCTTT. It specifies CASSYPSGAKNTEAFF.

In this sample, this clonotype turned up many times. The rearrangement joins TRBV20-1 to TRBJ2-7, with D perhaps matching TRBD1 (6 bases). Germline CDR1 reads DFQATT; CDR2 reads SNEGSKA (reference sequence). The CDR3 sequence is 14 residues long. With 5 bases removed from V and 0 bases from J, the gap between germline ends came to 14 bases. This CDR3 is CSASMGAFSYEQYF. As DNA, the CDR3 is TGCAGTGCTTCAATGGGGGCGTTCTCCTACGAGCAGTACTTC.

The J gene is TRBJ1-2, the V gene TRBV20-1, with 7 bases fitting TRBD1. The CDR3 is 14 amino acids. The V gene end was trimmed by 1 base and the J gene end by 2 bases; junction bases not matched to a gene: 4. Germline lookup yields CDR1 DFQATT and CDR2 SNEGSKA (reference sequence). For the CDR3, the DNA is TGCAGTGCTAGAGGGGTGGGACAGAACTATGGCTACACCTTC. Protein: CSARGVGQNYGYTF.

V is TRBV5-1 and J is TRBJ2-2, with 9 bases lining up with TRBD1. CDR3 length: 18 amino acids. Germline V CDR1 and CDR2: SGHRS, YFSETQ. After removal of 0 bases from V and 6 bases from J, the junction contained 12 bases not matched to a gene. The CDR3 bases are TGCGCCAGCAGCTTGGACCGTAGACAGGGGGTTCTGGCCGGGGAGCTGTTTTTT. It specifies CASSLDRRQGVLAGELFF.

This clonotype was picked up many times. The chain links TRBV3-1 to TRBJ2-1; TRBD1 or TRBD2 may be the D gene (5 bases each). From germline, CDR1 is LGHDT and CDR2 YNNKEL (reference sequence). Trimming pared 1 base from V and 5 bases from J, leaving 12 bases between. This CDR3 has 15 amino acids. The CDR3 DNA sequence: TGTGCCAGCAGCCAAGCAGGGAGTTCTAACAATGAGCAGTTCTTC. As protein: CASSQAGSSNNEQFF.

Ten or more counts support this clonotype. The V gene is TRBV20-1, the J gene TRBJ1-1; 12 nucleotides align to TRBD1. The trim removed 1 base at V and 2 bases at J, leaving 2 bases unmatched. The CDR3 has 15 residues. CDR1 is DFQATT and CDR2 is SNEGSKA in the germline V gene (reference sequence). CDR3 sequence reads: CSARGDRGRNTEAFF. In DNA form, the CDR3 reads TGCAGTGCTAGAGGGGACAGGGGGCGAAACACTGAAGCTTTCTTT.

This clonotype was seen many times. The chain is built from TRBV12-3 or TRBV12-4 and TRBJ2-1; 8 bases fit TRBD1. The CDR3 contains 15 residues. V lost 5 bases, J lost 9 bases, and 12 bases stayed unmatched. CDR3 sequence reads: CASSRPGQGAGEQFF. The CDR3 DNA is TGTGCCAGCAGTCGCCCGGGGCAGGGGGCGGGTGAGCAGTTCTTC.

About this clonotype: The DNA is left out, because the CDR3 cannot be placed on it with certainty; the CDR3 is given as TCRdb lists it. The J gene is TRBJ2-2, the V gene TRBV6-1; TRBD2 is taken as the D call from the table, unchecked against the DNA. The CDR3 length equals 16 residues, ends included. CDR1 and CDR2 from the germline V gene are MNHNS and SASEGT. The CDR3 is CASSGVAGGSTGEPFF.